This T cell receptor (beta chain) was documented in a study of T cell responses to AZD1222 COVID-19 vaccine. The method was immunoSEQ multiplex PCR; TCRdb's version includes in-frame clones alone and lacks a portion of them. There are 90,000 to 120,000 clones in the sample; about 90% occur only once, and 22% lies in the top ten. The study's findings and limits: A reported finding is that nearly half of spike-specific TCRs target unmutated variant regions. Sampled repertoires all dated from after the peak T cell response.

On this clone: Its antigen is unidentified.

The CDR3 consists of 13 residues. Germline assignment: CDR1 LGHDT and CDR2 YNNKEL (reference sequence). V was clipped by 8 bases and J by 4 bases; unmatched bases: 7. Sequences were derived from peripheral blood, sampled on day 0 of AZD1222 vaccination. V gene TRBV3-1 (or the pseudogene TRBV3-2) combines with J gene TRBJ1-2; 7 bases are a match to TRBD1. The clonotype comes from an adult in good health. CDR3 residues: CASPEGQSYGYTF. The CDR3 coding sequence is TGTGCCAGCCCGGAGGGACAGAGCTATGGCTACACCTTC.